This T cell receptor beta chain was profiled in a study of blood T cell repertoires in COVID-19. Across the study: From the United States, Italy and Spain came samples of acute and convalescent COVID-19. PBMCs, B-cell-depleted T cells, or T cells provided the cDNA or gDNA that made up the material.

The authors' processing: Amplification of reference gene primers provided the estimated nucleated cell counts. Measured with immunoSEQ multiplex PCR; TCRdb has only the in-frame clones, and not every one. The D gene and trimming were derived from the DNA, and the V and J assignments and clone size from that table. The table records 140,000 or so clones, roughly 83% of them present only once. The sequenced sample consisted of PBMCs or T cells enriched from blood (not recorded which). This sequence was found in a man aged 50 or older who had recovered from COVID-19.

This CDR3 is CASSVTGATEKLFF. The CDR3 region has the DNA TGTGCCAGTAGCGTAACAGGGGCAACTGAAAAACTGTTTTTT. The J gene is TRBJ1-4, the V gene TRBV19; TRBD1 matches at 7 bases. The V and J ends lost 6 bases and 7 bases, in that order; junction bases with no gene match: 8. This CDR3 region has 14 residues. CDR1 and CDR2 (germline): LNHDA, SQIVND (reference sequence).